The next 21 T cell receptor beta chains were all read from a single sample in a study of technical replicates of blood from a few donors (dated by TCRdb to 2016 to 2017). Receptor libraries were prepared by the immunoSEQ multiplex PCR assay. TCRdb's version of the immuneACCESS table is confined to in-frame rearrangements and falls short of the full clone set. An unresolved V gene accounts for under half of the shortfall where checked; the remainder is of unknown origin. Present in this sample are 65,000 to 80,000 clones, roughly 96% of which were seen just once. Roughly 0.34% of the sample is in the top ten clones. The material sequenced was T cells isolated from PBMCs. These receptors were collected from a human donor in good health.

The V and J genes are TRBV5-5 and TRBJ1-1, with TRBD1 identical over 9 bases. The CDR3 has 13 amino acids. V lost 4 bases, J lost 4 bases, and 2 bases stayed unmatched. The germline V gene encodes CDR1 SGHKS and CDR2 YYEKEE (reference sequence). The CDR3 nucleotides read TGTGCCAGCAGCCCGGGACAGGGCACTGAAGCTTTCTTT. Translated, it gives CASSPGQGTEAFF.

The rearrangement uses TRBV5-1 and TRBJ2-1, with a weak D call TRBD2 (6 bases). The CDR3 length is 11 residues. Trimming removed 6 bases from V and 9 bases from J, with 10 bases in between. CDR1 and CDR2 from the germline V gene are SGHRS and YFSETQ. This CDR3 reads CASIGGREQFF. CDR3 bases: TGCGCCAGCATCGGAGGGCGTGAGCAGTTCTTC.

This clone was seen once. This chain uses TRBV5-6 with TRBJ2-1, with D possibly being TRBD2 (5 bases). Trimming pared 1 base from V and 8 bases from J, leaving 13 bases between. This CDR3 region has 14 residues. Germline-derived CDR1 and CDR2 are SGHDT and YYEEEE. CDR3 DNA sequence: TGTGCCAGCAGCTTGCTAGCCGCTGCTCATGAGCAGTTCTTC. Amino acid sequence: CASSLLAAAHEQFF. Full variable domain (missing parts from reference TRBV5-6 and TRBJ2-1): DAGVTQSPTHLIKTRGQQVTLRCSPKSGHDTVSWYQQALGQGPQFIFQYYEEEERQRGNFPDRFSGHQFPNYSSELNVNALLLGDSALYLCASSLLAAAHEQFFGPGTRLTVL.

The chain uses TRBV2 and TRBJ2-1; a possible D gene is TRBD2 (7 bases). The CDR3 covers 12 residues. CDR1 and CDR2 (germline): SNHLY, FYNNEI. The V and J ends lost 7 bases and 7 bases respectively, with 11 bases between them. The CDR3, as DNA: TGTGCCAGCAACAGGGAGGGGAATGAGCAGTTCTTC. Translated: CASNREGNEQFF.

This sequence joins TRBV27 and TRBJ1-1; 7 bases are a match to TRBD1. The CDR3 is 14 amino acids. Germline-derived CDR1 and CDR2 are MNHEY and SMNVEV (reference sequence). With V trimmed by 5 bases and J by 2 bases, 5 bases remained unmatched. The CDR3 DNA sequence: TGTGCCAGCAGTCCCGGGACAGTCAACACTGAAGCTTTCTTT. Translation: CASSPGTVNTEAFF.

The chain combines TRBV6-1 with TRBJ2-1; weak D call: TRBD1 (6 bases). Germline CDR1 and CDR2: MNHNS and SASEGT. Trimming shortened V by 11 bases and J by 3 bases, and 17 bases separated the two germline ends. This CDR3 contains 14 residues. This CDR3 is CAGKFLDSYNEQFF. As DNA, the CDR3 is TGTGCCGGCAAATTCCTGGACAGCTACAATGAGCAGTTCTTC.

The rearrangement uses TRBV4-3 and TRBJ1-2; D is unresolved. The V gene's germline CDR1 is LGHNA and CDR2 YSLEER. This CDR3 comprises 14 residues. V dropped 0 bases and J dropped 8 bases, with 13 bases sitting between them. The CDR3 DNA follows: TGCGCCAGCAGCCAAGATATTGAGGCGCCGGGCTACACCTTC. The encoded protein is CASSQDIEAPGYTF.

In nucleotides, the CDR3 is TGTGCCAGCAGATGGACAGGAAGCCTCTATGGCTACACCTTC. Translating it yields CASRWTGSLYGYTF. The chain combines TRBV6-1 with TRBJ1-2, with 7 bases lining up with TRBD1. CDR3 length: 14 amino acids. CDR1 MNHNS and CDR2 SASEGT come from the germline V gene. V lost 6 bases to trimming and J lost 4 bases; unmatched junction nucleotides: 8.

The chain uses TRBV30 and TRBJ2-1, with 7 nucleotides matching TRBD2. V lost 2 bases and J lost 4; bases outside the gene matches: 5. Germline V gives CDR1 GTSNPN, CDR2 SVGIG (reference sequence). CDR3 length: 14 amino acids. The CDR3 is CAWSLSSGYNEQFF. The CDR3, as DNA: TGTGCCTGGAGTTTATCTAGCGGTTACAATGAGCAGTTCTTC. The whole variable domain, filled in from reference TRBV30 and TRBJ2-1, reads SQTIHQWPATLVQPVGSPLSLECTVEGTSNPNLYWYRQAAGRGLQLLFYSVGIGQISSEVPQNLSASRPQDRQFILSSKKLLLSDSGFYLCAWSLSSGYNEQFFGPGTRLTVL.

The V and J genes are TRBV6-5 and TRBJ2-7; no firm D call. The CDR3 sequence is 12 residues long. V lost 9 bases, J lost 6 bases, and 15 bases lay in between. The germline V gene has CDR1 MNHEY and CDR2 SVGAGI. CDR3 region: CASRPPGLEQYF. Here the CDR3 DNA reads TGTGCCAGTCGCCCACCGGGTCTCGAGCAGTACTTC.

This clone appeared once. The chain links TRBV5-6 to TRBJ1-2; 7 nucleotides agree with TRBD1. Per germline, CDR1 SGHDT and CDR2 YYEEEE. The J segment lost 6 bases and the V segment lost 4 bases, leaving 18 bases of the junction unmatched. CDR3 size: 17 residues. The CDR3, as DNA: TGTGCCAGCAGCCCCCCCCACCGGGACAGTGTTCGTAATGGCTACACCTTC. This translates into CASSPPHRDSVRNGYTF.

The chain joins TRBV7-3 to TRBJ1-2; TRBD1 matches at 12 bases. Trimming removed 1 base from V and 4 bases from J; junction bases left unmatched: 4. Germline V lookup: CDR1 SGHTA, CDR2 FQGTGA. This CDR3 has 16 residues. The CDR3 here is CASSLSGTGGSYGYTF. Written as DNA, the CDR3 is TGTGCCAGCAGCTTAAGTGGGACAGGGGGCTCCTATGGCTACACCTTC.

CDR3 protein: CASSAGSLSNQPQHF. CDR3 in DNA: TGTGCCAGCAGCGCCGGTTCTCTAAGCAATCAGCCCCAGCATTTT. The chain is built from TRBV9 and TRBJ1-5; no definite D call. V shed 3 bases and J shed 1 base, with 11 bases lying between them. The CDR3 length is 15 residues. Germline assignment: CDR1 SGDLS and CDR2 YYNGEE.

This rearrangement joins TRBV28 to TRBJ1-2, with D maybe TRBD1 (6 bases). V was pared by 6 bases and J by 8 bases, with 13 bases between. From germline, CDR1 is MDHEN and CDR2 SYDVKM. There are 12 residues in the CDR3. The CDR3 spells CASSKGERGYTF. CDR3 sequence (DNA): TGTGCCAGCAGCAAGGGGGAGCGGGGCTACACCTTC.

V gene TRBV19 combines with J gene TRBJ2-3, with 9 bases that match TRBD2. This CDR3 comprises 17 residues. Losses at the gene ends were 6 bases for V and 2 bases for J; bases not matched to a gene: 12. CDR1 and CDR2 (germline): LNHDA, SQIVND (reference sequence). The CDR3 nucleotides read TGTGCCAGTAGGGTAATATGGGCGGGAGGGTTCACAGATACGCAGTATTTT. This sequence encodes CASRVIWAGGFTDTQYF. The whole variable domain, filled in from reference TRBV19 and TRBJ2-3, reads DGGITQSPKYLFRKEGQNVTLSCEQNLNHDAMYWYRQDPGQGLRLIYYSQIVNDFQKGDIAEGYSVSREKKESFPLTVTSAQKNPTAFYLCASRVIWAGGFTDTQYFGPGTRLTVL.

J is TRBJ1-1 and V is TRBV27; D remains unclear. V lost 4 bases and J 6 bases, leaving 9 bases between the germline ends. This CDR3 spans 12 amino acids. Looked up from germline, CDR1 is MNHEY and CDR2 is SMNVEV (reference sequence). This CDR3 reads CASSSVYSEAFF. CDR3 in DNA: TGTGCCAGCAGTTCTGTGTATTCTGAAGCTTTCTTT.

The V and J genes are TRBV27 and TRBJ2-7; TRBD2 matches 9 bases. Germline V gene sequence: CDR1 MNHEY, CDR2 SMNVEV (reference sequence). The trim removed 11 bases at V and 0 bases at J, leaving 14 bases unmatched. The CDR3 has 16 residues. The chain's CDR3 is CASRTVSGGHSYEQYF. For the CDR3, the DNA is TGTGCCTCCCGAACGGTTAGCGGGGGCCACTCCTACGAGCAGTACTTC.

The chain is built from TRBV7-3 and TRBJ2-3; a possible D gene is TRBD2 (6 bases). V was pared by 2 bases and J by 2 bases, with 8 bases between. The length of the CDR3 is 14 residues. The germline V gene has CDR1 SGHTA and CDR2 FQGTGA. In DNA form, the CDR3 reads TGTGCCAGCAGCTTACAGCGGGTCACAGATACGCAGTATTTT. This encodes CASSLQRVTDTQYF.

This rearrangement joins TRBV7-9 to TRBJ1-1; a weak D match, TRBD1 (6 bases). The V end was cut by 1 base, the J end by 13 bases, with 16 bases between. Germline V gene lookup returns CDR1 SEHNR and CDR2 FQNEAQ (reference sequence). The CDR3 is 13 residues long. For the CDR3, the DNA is TGTGCCAGCAGCTTAGTCGGACAGCCCGGGGTTTTCTTT. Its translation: CASSLVGQPGVFF.

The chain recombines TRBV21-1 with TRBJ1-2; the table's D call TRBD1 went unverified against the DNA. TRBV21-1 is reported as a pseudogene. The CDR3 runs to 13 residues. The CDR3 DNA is TGTGCCAGCAGCAAGAGGGGGTGGGATGGCTACACCTTC. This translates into CASSKRGWDGYTF.

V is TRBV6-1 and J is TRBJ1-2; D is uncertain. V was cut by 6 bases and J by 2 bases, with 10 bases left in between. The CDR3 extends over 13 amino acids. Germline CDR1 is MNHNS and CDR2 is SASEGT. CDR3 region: CASSLQANYGYTF. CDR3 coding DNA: TGTGCCAGCAGCCTCCAAGCCAACTATGGCTACACCTTC.